This T cell receptor beta chain was recovered during a study of Tregs in tolerant kidney transplant recipients. Findings and caveats of the study: The small number of patients limits these findings pending further validation. Biological reproducibility was not directly addressed in this study. Expanding Tregs on activated donor B cells appeared to best identify donor-specific TCRbeta clones.

This table comes from immunoSEQ multiplex PCR, and its TCRdb copy is limited to in-frame clones, with some not included. The sample has some 90,000 clones, roughly 92% seen once. Germline-derived CDR1 and CDR2 are LNHDA and SQIVND (reference sequence). V was trimmed by 1 base and J by 3 bases, leaving 9 bases between them. The CDR3 totals 15 residues. Thawed PBMCs were FACS-sorted into unstimulated CD4+CD25+CD127- regulatory T cells, CD4+CD25- non-regulatory cells, CD4 and CD8 cells. A remark on this clone: Its target is not known.

This TCR derives from a human donor in good health. The sample taken for sequencing was CD8+ T cells from blood. The gene calls are TRBV19 and TRBJ2-2, with D unresolved. CDR3 DNA: TGTGCCAGTAGTATAGTTACTTTCTACACCGGGGAGCTGTTTTTT. Its protein is CASSIVTFYTGELFF.